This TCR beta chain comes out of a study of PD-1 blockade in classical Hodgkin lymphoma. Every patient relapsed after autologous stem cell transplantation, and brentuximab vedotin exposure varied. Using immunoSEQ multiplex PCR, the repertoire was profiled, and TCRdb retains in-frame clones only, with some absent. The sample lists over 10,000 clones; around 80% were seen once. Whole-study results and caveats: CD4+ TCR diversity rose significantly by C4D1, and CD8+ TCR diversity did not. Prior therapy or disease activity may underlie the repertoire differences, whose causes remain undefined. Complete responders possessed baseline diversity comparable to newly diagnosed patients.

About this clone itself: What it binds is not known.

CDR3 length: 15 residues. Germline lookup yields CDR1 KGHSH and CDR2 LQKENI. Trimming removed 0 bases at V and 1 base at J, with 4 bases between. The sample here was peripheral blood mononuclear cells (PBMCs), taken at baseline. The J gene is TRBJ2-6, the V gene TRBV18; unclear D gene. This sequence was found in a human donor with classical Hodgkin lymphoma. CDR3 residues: CASSPPRSGANVLTF. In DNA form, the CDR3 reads TGTGCCAGCTCACCACCGAGGTCTGGGGCCAACGTCCTGACTTTC.